Here is one TCR beta chain with its context. These data come from a study of a mutant IDH1 vaccine in newly diagnosed glioma. On the study more broadly: Treated patients comprised 62.5% males and 37.5% females, mean age roughly 44 years. Radiotherapy, temozolomide, or both had been given previously, and both were given to most.

The assay was immunoSEQ multiplex PCR, and TCRdb's table has in-frame clones only and misses some. The sample gives around 92,000 clones, about 90% of which show up once; roughly 0.61% is in the top ten. The CDR3 consists of 17 residues. The V end lost 6 bases, the J end lost 1 base, and 16 bases lay between the germline ends. Germline CDR1 is SGHTA and CDR2 is FQGNSA. Time point specified: baseline, week 1 (first vaccination visit). As for treatment: pre-vaccination baseline after standard-of-care therapy. The study enrolled donors with new WHO grade 3 or 4 IDH1-mutant, ATRX-lost astrocytomas. V gene TRBV7-2 combines with J gene TRBJ2-6; tentatively, D is TRBD1 (6 bases). This TCR came from a woman between 45 and 65 years old with glioma. The source material was PBMCs, sampled from a glioma patient treated with radiotherapy, temozolomide or both. CDR3 residues: CASSSGRQVSGANVLTF. CDR3 in DNA: TGTGCCAGCAGTTCTGGCCGACAGGTGTCTGGGGCCAACGTCCTGACTTTC. Drawing the rest from reference TRBV7-2 and TRBJ2-6, the complete variable domain is GAGVSQSPSNKVTEKGKDVELRCDPISGHTALYWYRQSLGQGLEFLIYFQGNSAPDKSGLPSDRFSAERTGGSVSTLTIQRTQQEDSAVYLCASSSGRQVSGANVLTFGAGSRLTVL.